This T cell receptor (beta chain) was sequenced during a study of shared clonotypes between healthy human individuals. The CDR3 has 17 amino acids. The germline V gene has CDR1 SEHNR and CDR2 FQNEAQ (reference sequence). Trimming removed 5 bases from V and 5 bases from J; junction bases left unmatched: 11. Data came from immunoSEQ multiplex PCR; TCRdb stores just in-frame clones and leaves some out. The sample consists of 500,000 to 650,000 clones, roughly 79% of them appearing once. Unsorted samples relied on about 100 million PBMCs, which served as the source of genomic DNA. V usage is TRBV7-9 and J usage is TRBJ2-5, with 13 bases identical to TRBD2. The TCR was taken from a woman aged 40 to 50 in good health. Some clones in this sample may be carry-over from other donors' samples. What was sequenced was PBMCs. CDR3 coding DNA: TGTGCCAGCAGCCGACGACTAGCGGGAGGATCTATTGAGACCCAGTACTTC. Protein product: CASSRRLAGGSIETQYF.